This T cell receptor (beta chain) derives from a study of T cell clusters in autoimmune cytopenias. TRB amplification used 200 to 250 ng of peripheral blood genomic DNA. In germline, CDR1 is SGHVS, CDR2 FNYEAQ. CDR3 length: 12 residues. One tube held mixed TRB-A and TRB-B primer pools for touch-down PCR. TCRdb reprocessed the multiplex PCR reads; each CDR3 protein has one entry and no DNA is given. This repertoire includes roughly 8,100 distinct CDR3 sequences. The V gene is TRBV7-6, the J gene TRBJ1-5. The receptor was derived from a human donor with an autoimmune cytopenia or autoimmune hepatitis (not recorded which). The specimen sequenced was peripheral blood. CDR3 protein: CASSFLNQPQHF. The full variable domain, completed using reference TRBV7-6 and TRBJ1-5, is GAGVSQSPRYKVTKRGQDVALRCDPISGHVSLYWYRQALGQGPEFLTYFNYEAQQDKSGLPNDRFSAERPEGSISTLTIQRTEQRDSAMYRCASSFLNQPQHFGDGTRLSIL.